This is a list of T cell receptor beta chains from one sample in a study of blood T cell repertoires in COVID-19. Assay used: immunoSEQ multiplex PCR; TCRdb lists only in-frame clones, some missing. The data show about 230,000 clones, around 84% seen once. Sequenced sample: peripheral blood. Receptor source: a woman aged 40 to 50 who had recovered from COVID-19. Both conserved end residues are part of each CDR3. D genes are given only for firm matches. Clone size is shown for a subset of rows, as once, few, many or a class of expanded clone.

>TRBV2|NA|NA|TRBJ2-1
CASSEDWSTYNEQFF
TGTGCCAGCAGTGAGGACTGGTCTACCTACAATGAGCAGTTCTTC
>TRBV18|TRBD1|NA|TRBJ1-2
CASSLGQGAFYGYTF
TGTGCCAGCTCACTCGGACAGGGGGCCTTCTATGGCTACACCTTC
>TRBV11-3|TRBD1|NA|TRBJ2-7
CASSLDLGTGGWGYEQYF
TGTGCCAGCAGCTTAGATCTCGGTACAGGGGGCTGGGGATACGAGCAGTACTTC
>TRBV10-3|NA|NA|TRBJ2-3
CASQGNQDTQYF
TGTGCCAGCCAGGGTAACCAGGATACGCAGTATTTT
>TRBV5-1|TRBD2|NA|TRBJ2-5
CASSATSGVQETQYF
TGCGCCAGCAGCGCGACTAGCGGGGTACAAGAGACCCAGTACTTC
>TRBV11-2|NA|NA|TRBJ2-2
CASSLVNTGELFF
TGTGCCAGCAGCTTAGTAAACACCGGGGAGCTGTTTTTT
>TRBV7-9|NA|NA|TRBJ1-2
CASSLALNRDHGYTF
TGTGCCAGCAGCTTAGCGCTCAACAGGGATCATGGCTACACCTTC
>TRBV6-5|NA|NA|TRBJ2-2
CASSYGREAELFF
TGTGCCAGCAGCTATGGTCGGGAAGCGGAGCTGTTTTTT
>TRBV28|TRBD1|NA|TRBJ1-2
CASSLTGDYGYTF
TGTGCCAGCAGCCTAACAGGGGATTATGGCTACACCTTC
>TRBV3-1/TRBV3-2|TRBD2|NA|TRBJ2-3
CASSQGTSGGDTQYF
TGTGCCAGCAGCCAAGGGACTAGCGGGGGAGATACGCAGTATTTT
>TRBV6-5|NA|few|TRBJ1-2
CASSYSRTNSLGYTF
TGTGCCAGCAGTTACTCGAGGACAAACAGTCTCGGCTACACCTTC
>TRBV3-1/TRBV3-2|TRBD2|NA|TRBJ2-7
CASSHTSSGGEEQYF
TGTGCCAGCAGCCATACATCTAGCGGGGGGGAAGAGCAGTACTTC
>TRBV21-1|NA|once|TRBJ2-3
CASMGMGERGAQSTDTQYF
TGTGCCAGCATGGGGATGGGGGAGCGGGGGGCCCAAAGCACAGATACGCAGTATTTT
>TRBV7-9|TRBD1|NA|TRBJ2-2
CASSHYRGRTGELFF
TGTGCCAGCAGCCATTACAGGGGGAGGACCGGGGAGCTGTTTTTT
>TRBV5-5|NA|NA|TRBJ1-6
CASSLEGGDKSSPLHF
TGTGCCAGCAGCTTGGAGGGTGGGGACAAAAGTTCACCCCTCCACTTT
>TRBV6-5|TRBD1|once|TRBJ2-1
CASSQTGRSEQFF
TGTGCCAGCAGCCAGACAGGGAGAAGTGAGCAGTTCTTC
>TRBV4-3|TRBD2|NA|TRBJ2-2
CASSQGTSGVNPTGELFF
TGCGCCAGCAGCCAAGGGACTAGCGGGGTAAACCCCACCGGGGAGCTGTTTTTT
>TRBV11-2|TRBD2|NA|TRBJ2-7
CASSLVGGVGSYEQYF
TGTGCCAGCAGCTTAGTCGGGGGGGTTGGCTCCTACGAGCAGTACTTC
>TRBV6-4|NA|NA|TRBJ2-7
CASSGGNRFVLKRVFYEQYF
TGTGCCAGCAGTGGGGGGAACAGATTCGTCTTGAAGCGGGTTTTTTACGAGCAGTACTTC
>TRBV12-3/TRBV12-4|TRBD1|NA|TRBJ1-1
CASTDDRDTEAFF
TGTGCCAGCACCGACGACAGGGACACTGAAGCTTTCTTT
>TRBV7-2|NA|NA|TRBJ1-2
CASSLGPIQNNYGYTF
TGTGCCAGCAGCTTAGGTCCTATCCAAAATAACTATGGCTACACCTTC
>TRBV5-1|NA|NA|TRBJ2-3
CASSPEGRGTTDTQYF
TGCGCCAGCAGCCCGGAGGGGCGGGGAACCACAGATACGCAGTATTTT
>TRBV4-3|NA|NA|TRBJ2-2
CASSQVAGDDTGELFF
TGCGCCAGCAGCCAAGTTGCAGGGGACGACACCGGGGAGCTGTTTTTT
>TRBV25-1|TRBD1|NA|TRBJ2-3
CATSETGGFADTQYF
TGTGCCACCTCAGAGACAGGGGGCTTCGCAGATACGCAGTATTTT
>TRBV28|TRBD1|NA|TRBJ1-3
CASSSDRGSFSGNTIYF
TGTGCCAGCAGTTCCGACAGGGGGTCCTTCTCTGGAAACACCATATATTTT
>TRBV24-1|NA|once|TRBJ2-3
CAIRGSTDTQYF
TGTGCCATACGGGGGTCAACAGATACGCAGTATTTT
>TRBV20-1|TRBD1|NA|TRBJ1-1
CSAPDRVNTFF
TGCAGTGCCCCGGACAGGGTTAACACTTTCTTT
>TRBV5-4|NA|NA|TRBJ1-3
CASSFEGNTIYF
TGTGCCAGCAGCTTCGAGGGAAACACCATATATTTT